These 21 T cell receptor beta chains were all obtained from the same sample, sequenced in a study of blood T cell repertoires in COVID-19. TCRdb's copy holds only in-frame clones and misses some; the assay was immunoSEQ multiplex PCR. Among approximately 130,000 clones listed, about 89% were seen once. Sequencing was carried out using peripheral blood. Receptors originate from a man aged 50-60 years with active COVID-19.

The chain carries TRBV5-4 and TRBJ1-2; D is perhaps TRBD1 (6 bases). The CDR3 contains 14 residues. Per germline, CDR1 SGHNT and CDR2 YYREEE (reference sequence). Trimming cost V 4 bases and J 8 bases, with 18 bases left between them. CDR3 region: CASSRDRNKSGYTF. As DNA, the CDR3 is TGTGCCAGCAGCCGAGACAGGAACAAGAGCGGCTACACCTTC. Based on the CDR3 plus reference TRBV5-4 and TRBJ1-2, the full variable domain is ETGVTQSPTHLIKTRGQQVTLRCSSQSGHNTVSWYQQALGQGPQFIFQYYREEENGRGNFPPRFSGLQFPNYSSELNVNALELDDSALYLCASSRDRNKSGYTFGSGTRLTVV.

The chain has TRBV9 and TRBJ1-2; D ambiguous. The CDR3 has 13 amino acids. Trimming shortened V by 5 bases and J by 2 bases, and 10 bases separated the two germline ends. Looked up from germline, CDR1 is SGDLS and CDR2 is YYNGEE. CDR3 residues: CASSEGTNYGYTF. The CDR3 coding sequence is TGTGCCAGCAGTGAGGGCACCAACTATGGCTACACCTTC.

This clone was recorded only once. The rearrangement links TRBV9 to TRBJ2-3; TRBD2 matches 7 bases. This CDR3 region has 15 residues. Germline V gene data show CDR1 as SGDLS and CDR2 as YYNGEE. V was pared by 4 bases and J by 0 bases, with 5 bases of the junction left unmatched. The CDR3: CASSPRGVSTDTQYF. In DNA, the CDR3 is TGTGCCAGCAGCCCCCGGGGGGTTAGCACAGATACGCAGTATTTT.

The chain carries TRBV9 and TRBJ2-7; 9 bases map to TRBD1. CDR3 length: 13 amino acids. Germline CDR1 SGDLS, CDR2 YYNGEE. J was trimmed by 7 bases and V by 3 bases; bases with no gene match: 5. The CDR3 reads CASSEQGAGEQYF. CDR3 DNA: TGTGCCAGCAGCGAACAGGGGGCTGGAGAGCAGTACTTC.

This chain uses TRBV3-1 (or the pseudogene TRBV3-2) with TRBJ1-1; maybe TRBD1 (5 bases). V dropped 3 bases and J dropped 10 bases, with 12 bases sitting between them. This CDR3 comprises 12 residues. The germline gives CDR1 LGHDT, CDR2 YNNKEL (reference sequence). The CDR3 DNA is TGTGCCAGCAGCCAGCCACAGGCTGCAGCTTTCTTT. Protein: CASSQPQAAAFF.

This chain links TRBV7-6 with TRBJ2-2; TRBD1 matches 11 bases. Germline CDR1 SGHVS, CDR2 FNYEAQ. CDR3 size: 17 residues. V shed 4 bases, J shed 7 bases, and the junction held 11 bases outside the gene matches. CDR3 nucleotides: TGTGCCAGCAGCTCTTCACCGGGACAGGGGGGTATCGGGGAGCTGTTTTTT. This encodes CASSSSPGQGGIGELFF.

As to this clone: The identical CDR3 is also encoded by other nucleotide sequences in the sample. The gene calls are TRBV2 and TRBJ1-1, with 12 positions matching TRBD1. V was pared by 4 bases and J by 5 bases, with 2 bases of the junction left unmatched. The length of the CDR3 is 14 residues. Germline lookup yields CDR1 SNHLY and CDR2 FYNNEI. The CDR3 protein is CASSVGQGATEAFF. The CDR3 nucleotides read TGTGCCAGCAGTGTGGGACAGGGGGCTACTGAAGCTTTCTTT. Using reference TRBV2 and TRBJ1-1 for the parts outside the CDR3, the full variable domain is EPEVTQTPSHQVTQMGQEVILRCVPISNHLYFYWYRQILGQKVEFLVSFYNNEISEKSEIFDDQFSVERPDGSNFTLKIRSTKLEDSAMYFCASSVGQGATEAFFGQGTRLTVV.

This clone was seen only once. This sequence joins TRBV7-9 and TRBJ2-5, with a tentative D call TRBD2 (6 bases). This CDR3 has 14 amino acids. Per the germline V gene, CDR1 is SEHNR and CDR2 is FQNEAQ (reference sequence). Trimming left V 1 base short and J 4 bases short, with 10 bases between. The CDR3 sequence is CASSLVQGGETQYF. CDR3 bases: TGTGCCAGCAGCTTAGTGCAGGGAGGAGAGACCCAGTACTTC.

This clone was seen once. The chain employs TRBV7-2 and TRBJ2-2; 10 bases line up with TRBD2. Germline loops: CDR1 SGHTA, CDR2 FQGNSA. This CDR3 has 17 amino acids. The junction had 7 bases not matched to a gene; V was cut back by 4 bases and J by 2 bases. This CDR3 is CASSSSLLAGNTGELFF. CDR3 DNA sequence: TGTGCCAGCAGCTCCAGCCTACTAGCGGGAAACACCGGGGAGCTGTTTTTT. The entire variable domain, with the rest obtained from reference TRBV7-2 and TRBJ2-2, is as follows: GAGVSQSPSNKVTEKGKDVELRCDPISGHTALYWYRQSLGQGLEFLIYFQGNSAPDKSGLPSDRFSAERTGGSVSTLTIQRTQQEDSAVYLCASSSSLLAGNTGELFFGEGSRLTVL.

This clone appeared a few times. Here the CDR3 reads CASSQVLNQPQHF. Written as DNA, the CDR3 is TGTGCCAGCAGCCAAGTCCTCAATCAGCCCCAGCATTTT. The J gene is TRBJ1-5, the V gene TRBV4-2; D remains ambiguous. The germline gives CDR1 LGHNA, CDR2 YNFKEQ. V was clipped by 1 base and J by 3 bases, with 4 bases between them. CDR3 length: 13 residues.

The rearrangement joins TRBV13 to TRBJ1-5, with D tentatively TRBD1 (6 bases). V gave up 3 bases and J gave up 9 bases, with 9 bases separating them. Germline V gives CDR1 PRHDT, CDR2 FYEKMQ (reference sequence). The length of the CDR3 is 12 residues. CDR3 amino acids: CASSFRGRPQHF. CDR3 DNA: TGTGCCAGCAGCTTCAGGGGTAGGCCCCAGCATTTT. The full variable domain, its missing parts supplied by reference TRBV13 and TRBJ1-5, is AAGVIQSPRHLIKEKRETATLKCYPIPRHDTVYWYQQGPGQDPQFLISFYEKMQSDKGSIPDRFSAQQFSDYHSELNMSSLELGDSALYFCASSFRGRPQHFGDGTRLSIL.

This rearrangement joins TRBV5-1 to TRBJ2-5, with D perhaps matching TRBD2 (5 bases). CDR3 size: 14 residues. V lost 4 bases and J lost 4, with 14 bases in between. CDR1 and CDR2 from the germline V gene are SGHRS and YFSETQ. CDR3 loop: CASSISSSGETQYF. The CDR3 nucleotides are TGCGCCAGCAGCATCTCTAGCTCAGGAGAGACCCAGTACTTC. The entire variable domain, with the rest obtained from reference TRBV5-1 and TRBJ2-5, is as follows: KAGVTQTPRYLIKTRGQQVTLSCSPISGHRSVSWYQQTPGQGLQFLFEYFSETQRNKGNFPGRFSGRQFSNSRSEMNVSTLELGDSALYLCASSISSSGETQYFGPGTRLLVL.

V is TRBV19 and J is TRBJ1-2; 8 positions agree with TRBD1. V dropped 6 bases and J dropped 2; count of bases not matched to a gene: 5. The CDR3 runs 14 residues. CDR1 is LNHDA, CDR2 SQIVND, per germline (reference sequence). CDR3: CASRPGQGNYGYTF. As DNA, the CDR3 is TGTGCCAGTAGGCCTGGACAGGGCAACTATGGCTACACCTTC.

The CDR3 here is CASSAGGITDTQYF. As DNA, the CDR3 is TGTGCCAGCAGCGCAGGGGGGATCACAGATACGCAGTATTTT. The chain couples TRBV6-6 to TRBJ2-3; D perhaps matches TRBD1 (7 bases). The V gene lost 6 bases and the J gene lost 2 bases, with 12 bases spanning the gap. CDR1 is MNHNY and CDR2 is SVGAGI in the germline V gene (reference sequence). The CDR3 is 14 residues long.

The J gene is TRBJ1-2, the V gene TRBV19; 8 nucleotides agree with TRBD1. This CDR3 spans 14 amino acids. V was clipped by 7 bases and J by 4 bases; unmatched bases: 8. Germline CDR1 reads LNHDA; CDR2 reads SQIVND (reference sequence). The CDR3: CASNILGTGYGYTF. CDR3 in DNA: TGTGCCAGTAACATTCTAGGGACAGGCTATGGCTACACCTTC. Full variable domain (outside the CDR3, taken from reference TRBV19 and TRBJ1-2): DGGITQSPKYLFRKEGQNVTLSCEQNLNHDAMYWYRQDPGQGLRLIYYSQIVNDFQKGDIAEGYSVSREKKESFPLTVTSAQKNPTAFYLCASNILGTGYGYTFGSGTRLTVV.

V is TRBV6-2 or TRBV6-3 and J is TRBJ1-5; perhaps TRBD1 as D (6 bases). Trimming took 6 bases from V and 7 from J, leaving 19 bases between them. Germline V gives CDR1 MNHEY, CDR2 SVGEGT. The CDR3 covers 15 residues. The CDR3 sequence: CASSTGTWAGQPQHF. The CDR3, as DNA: TGTGCCAGCAGCACCGGGACATGGGCGGGCCAGCCCCAGCATTTT.

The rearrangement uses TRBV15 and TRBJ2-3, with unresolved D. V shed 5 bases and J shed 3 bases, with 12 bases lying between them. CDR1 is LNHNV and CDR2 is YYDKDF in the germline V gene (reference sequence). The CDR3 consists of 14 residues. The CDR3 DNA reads TGTGCCACCAGCGACAAAATAGGAACAGATACGCAGTATTTT. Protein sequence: CATSDKIGTDTQYF.

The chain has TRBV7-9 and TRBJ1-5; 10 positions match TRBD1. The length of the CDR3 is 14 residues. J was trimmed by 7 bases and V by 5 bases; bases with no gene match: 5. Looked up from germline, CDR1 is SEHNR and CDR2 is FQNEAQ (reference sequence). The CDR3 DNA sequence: TGTGCCAGCAGCCCGGGACAGGGGTACCAGCCCCAGCATTTT. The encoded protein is CASSPGQGYQPQHF. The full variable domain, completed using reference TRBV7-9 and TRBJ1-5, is DTGVSQNPRHKITKRGQNVTFRCDPISEHNRLYWYRQTLGQGPEFLTYFQNEAQLEKSRLLSDRFSAERPKGSFSTLEIQRTEQGDSAMYLCASSPGQGYQPQHFGDGTRLSIL.

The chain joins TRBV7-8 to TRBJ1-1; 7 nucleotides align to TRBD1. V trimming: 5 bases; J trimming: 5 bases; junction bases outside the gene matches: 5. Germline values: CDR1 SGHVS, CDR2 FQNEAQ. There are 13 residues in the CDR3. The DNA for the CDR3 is TGTGCCAGCAGCATTTACAGGGGTACTGAAGCTTTCTTT. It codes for CASSIYRGTEAFF. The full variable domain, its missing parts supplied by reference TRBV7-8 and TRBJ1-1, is GAGVSQSPRYKVAKRGQDVALRCDPISGHVSLFWYQQALGQGPEFLTYFQNEAQLDKSGLPSDRFFAERPEGSVSTLKIQRTQQEDSAVYLCASSIYRGTEAFFGQGTRLTVV.

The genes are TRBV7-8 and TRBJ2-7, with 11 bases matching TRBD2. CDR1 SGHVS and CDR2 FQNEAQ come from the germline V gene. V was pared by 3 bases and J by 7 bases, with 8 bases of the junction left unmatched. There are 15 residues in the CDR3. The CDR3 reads CASSLGTSGAGEQYF. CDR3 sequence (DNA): TGTGCCAGCAGCTTGGGGACTAGCGGCGCGGGGGAGCAGTACTTC.

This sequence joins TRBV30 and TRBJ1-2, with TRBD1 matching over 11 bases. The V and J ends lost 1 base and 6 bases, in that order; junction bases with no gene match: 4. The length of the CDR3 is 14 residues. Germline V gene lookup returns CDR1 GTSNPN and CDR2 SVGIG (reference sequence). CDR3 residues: CAWSAVGQGDGYTF. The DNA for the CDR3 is TGTGCCTGGAGTGCGGTGGGACAGGGGGATGGCTACACCTTC.